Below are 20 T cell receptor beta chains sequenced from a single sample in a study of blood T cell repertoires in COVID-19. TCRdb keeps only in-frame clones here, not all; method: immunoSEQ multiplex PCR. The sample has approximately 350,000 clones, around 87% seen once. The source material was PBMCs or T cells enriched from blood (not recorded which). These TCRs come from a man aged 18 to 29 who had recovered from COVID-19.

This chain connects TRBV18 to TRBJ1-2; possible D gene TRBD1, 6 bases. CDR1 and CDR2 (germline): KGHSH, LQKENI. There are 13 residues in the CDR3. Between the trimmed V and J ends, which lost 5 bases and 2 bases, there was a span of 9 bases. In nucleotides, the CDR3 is TGTGCCAGCTCAGCGGACAGCAACTATGGCTACACCTTC. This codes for CASSADSNYGYTF.

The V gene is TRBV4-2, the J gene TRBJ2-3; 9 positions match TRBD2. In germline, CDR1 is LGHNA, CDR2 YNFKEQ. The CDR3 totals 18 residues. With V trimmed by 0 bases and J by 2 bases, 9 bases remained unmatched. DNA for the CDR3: TGTGCCAGCAGCCAAGAACTCCGGCTAGCGGGGTACACAGATACGCAGTATTTT. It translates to CASSQELRLAGYTDTQYF.

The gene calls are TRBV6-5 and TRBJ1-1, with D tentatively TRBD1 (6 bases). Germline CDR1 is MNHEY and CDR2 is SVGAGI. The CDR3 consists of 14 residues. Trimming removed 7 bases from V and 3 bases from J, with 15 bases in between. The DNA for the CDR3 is TGTGCCAGCACCCCTACAGGGATTGACACTGAAGCTTTCTTT. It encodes CASTPTGIDTEAFF.

The CDR3 protein is CASSYSTSNNRETQYF. In nucleotides, the CDR3 is TGTGCCAGCAGTTACTCGACTAGTAACAATCGAGAGACCCAGTACTTC. The V call is TRBV6-5, the J call TRBJ2-5, with a weak D call TRBD2 (6 bases). The germline CDR1 and CDR2 sequences are MNHEY and SVGAGI. V was pared by 0 bases and J by 4 bases, with 15 bases between. The length of the CDR3 is 16 residues.

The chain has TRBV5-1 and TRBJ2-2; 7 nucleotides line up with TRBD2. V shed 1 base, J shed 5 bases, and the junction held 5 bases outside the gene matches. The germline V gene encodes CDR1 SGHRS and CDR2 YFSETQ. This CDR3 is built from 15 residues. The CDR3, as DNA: TGCGCCAGCAGCTTGACGGGGGGAGAAACCGGGGAGCTGTTTTTT. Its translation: CASSLTGGETGELFF.

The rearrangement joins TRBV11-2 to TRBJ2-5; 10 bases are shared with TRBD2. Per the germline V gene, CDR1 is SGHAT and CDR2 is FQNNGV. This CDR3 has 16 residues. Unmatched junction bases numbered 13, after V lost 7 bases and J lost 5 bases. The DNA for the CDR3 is TGTGCCAGCACCATTGACGGGCTAGCGGGGGTGGAGACCCAGTACTTC. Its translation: CASTIDGLAGVETQYF. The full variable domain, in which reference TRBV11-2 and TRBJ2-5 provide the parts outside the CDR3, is EAGVAQSPRYKIIEKRQSVAFWCNPISGHATLYWYQQILGQGPKLLIQFQNNGVVDDSQLPKDRFSAERLKGVDSTLKIQPAKLEDSAVYLCASTIDGLAGVETQYFGPGTRLLVL.

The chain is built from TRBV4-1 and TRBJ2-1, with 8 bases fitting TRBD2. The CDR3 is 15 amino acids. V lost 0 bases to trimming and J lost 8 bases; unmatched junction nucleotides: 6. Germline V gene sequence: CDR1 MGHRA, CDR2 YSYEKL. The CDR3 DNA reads TGCGCCAGCAGCCAAGAGGGACTAGAGATCTATGAGCAGTTCTTC. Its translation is CASSQEGLEIYEQFF.

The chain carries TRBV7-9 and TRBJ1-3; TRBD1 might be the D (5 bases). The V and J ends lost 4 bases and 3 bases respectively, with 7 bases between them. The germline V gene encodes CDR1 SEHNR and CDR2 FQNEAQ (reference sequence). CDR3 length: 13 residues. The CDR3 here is CASSSGVGNTIYF. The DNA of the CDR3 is TGTGCCAGCAGCTCGGGGGTTGGAAACACCATATATTTT.

CDR3 sequence (DNA): TGTGCCAGCAGCCCTCGGGACAGAGATACGCAGTATTTT. Amino acids: CASSPRDRDTQYF. The chain links TRBV5-8 to TRBJ2-3; 7 bases are a match to TRBD1. This CDR3 region has 13 residues. V trimming: 4 bases; J trimming: 5 bases; junction bases outside the gene matches: 4. Looked up from germline, CDR1 is SGHTS and CDR2 is YDEGEE.

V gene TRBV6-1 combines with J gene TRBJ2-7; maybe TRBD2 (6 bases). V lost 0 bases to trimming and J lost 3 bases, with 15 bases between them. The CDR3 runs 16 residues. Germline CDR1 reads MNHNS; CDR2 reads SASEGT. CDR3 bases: TGTGCCAGCAGTGAAGCCGTTAGCGGCGCCCTCTACGAGCAGTACTTC. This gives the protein CASSEAVSGALYEQYF.

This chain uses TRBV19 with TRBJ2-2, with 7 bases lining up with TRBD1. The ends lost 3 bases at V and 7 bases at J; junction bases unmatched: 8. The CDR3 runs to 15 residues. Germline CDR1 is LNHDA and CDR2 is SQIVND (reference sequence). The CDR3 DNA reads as TGTGCCAGTAGTATCGACAGGGTAAAAATCGGGGAGCTGTTTTTT. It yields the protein CASSIDRVKIGELFF.

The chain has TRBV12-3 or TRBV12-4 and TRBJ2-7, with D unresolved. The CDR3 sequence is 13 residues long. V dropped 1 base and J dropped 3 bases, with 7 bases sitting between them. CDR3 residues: CASSLDSGYEQYF. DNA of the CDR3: TGTGCCAGCAGTTTAGACTCCGGCTACGAGCAGTACTTC.

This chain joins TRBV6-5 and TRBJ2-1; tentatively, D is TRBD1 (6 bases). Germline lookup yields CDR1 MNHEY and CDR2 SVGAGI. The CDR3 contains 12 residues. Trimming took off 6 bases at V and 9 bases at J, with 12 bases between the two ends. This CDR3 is CASSSQGIEQFF. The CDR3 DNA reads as TGTGCCAGCAGCAGCCAGGGGATTGAGCAGTTCTTC.

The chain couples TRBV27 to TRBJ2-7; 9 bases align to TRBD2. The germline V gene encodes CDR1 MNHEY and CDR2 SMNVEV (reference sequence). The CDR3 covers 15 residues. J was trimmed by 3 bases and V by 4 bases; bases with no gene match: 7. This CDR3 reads CASSYSGSPHYEQYF. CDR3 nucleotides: TGTGCCAGCAGTTATAGCGGGAGCCCCCACTACGAGCAGTACTTC.

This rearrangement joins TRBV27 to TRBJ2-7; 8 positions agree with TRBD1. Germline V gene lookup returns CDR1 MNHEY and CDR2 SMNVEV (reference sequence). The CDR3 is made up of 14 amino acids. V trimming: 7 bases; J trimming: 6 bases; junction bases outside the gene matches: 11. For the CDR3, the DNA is TGTGCCAGCACCCGTGGGGACAGGTCAGGCGAGCAGTACTTC. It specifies CASTRGDRSGEQYF.

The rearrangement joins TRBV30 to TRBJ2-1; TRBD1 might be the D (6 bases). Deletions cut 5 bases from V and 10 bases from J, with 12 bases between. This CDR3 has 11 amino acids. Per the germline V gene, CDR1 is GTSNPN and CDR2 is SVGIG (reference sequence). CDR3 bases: TGTGCCTGGTCCAGGGGTTTGGAGCAGTTCTTC. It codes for CAWSRGLEQFF.

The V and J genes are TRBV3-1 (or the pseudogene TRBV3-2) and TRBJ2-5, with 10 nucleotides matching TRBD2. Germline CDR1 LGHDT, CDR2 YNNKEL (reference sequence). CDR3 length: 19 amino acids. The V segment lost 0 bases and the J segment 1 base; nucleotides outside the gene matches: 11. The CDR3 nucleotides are TGTGCCAGCAGCCAAGACGCCCGGCTAGCGGGAGCTCCCCAAGAGACCCAGTACTTC. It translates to CASSQDARLAGAPQETQYF.

CDR3: CASSFVGDSYEQYF. The CDR3 DNA follows: TGTGCCAGCAGTTTCGTAGGGGACTCCTACGAGCAGTACTTC. The chain recombines TRBV28 with TRBJ2-7; D perhaps matches TRBD1 (5 bases). CDR3 length equals 14 residues. V shed 3 bases and J shed 0 bases, with 9 bases lying between them. In germline, CDR1 is MDHEN, CDR2 SYDVKM.

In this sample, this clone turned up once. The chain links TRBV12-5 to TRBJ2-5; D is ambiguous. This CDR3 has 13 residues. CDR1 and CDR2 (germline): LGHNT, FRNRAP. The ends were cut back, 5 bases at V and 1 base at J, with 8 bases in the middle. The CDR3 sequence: CASGPQFQETQYF. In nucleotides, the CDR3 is TGTGCTAGTGGTCCCCAATTCCAAGAGACCCAGTACTTC.

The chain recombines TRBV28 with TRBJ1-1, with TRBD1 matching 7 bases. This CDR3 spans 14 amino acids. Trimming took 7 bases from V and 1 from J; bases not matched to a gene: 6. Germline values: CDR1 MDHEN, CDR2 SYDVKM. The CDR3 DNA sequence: TGTGCCAGCACCCAGGGGGGAGGGAACACTGAAGCTTTCTTT. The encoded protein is CASTQGGGNTEAFF.